Listed here is a single T cell receptor (beta chain). This clone is termed medium-sized (0.01 to 0.1%). There is no known antigen for this receptor. Within one base of it there is no much larger clone, and no base qualities were kept. The CDR3 starts with the cysteine, ends with the phenylalanine, and has 14 residues. Of the read, only the CDR3 DNA is kept; its 42 bases are in frame from base 1. V is shortened by 2 bases, J by 7 bases, and the region joining them spans 12 bases. CDR1 MRHNA and CDR2 SNTAGT were looked up in the germline V gene. The method behind the library was the immunoSEQ multiplex PCR assay. Not all clones reach the TCRdb copy of this immuneACCESS table, which keeps in-frame sequences only. Checked studies attribute under half of the gap to unresolved V genes and leave the rest unexplained. The sample has tens of thousands of clones on record, around nine tenths of them singletons. The ten largest account for approximately 11% of the sample.

The sample originates from a study of T cell changes during pregnancy in multiple sclerosis (dated by TCRdb to between 2019 and 2020). With regard to the full study: The study examined how the T cell repertoire changed over the course of pregnancy in women with multiple sclerosis.

This specimen consisted of CD8+ T cells from peripheral blood mononuclear cells, obtained in the third trimester of pregnancy. The rearrangement joined TRBV6-4 to TRBJ2-1, and perhaps TRBD2 as D gene, on 6 matching bases. The source of this sequence is a female donor with multiple sclerosis, enrolled in a pregnancy study. The bases read TGTGCCAGCAGTGACGTGCGGGAACCGAATGAGCAGTTCTTC. Translated, it reads CASSDVREPNEQFF.